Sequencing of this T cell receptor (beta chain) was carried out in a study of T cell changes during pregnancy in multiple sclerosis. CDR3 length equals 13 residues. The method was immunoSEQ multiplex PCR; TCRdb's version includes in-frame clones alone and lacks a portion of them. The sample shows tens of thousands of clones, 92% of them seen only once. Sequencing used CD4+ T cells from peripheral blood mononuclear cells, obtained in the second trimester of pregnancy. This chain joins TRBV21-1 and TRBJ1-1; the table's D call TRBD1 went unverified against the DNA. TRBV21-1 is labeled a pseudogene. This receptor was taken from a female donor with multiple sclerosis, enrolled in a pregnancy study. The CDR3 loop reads CASSDHRSKEAFF. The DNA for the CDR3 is TGTGCCAGCAGCGACCACAGGTCTAAGGAAGCTTTCTTT.